This record covers a single T cell receptor (beta chain). The target of this receptor is not known. Base qualities are missing; no much larger clone stands one base away. This sample was taken from a study of T cell repertoires in cytomegalovirus infection (dated by TCRdb to 2018 to 2020). About the full investigation: The peptide stimulations were aimed at well-studied HLA-B-restricted epitopes as well as recently identified HLA-C-restricted CMV epitopes, whose presentation resists viral immunomodulation. Donor HLA type was relevant to the analysis, as public TCR beta signatures indicated carriage of CMV infection together with the matching HLA type. Results the study describes overall, beyond this receptor: The ex vivo response was dominated by HLA-C-restricted CMV-specific TCR beta clonotypes, which also provided the single most frequent clonotype in two of eight donors. In both this cohort and an independent roughly 350-donor cohort, the cumulative frequency of public TCR beta family members distinguished carriers of CMV infection plus the relevant HLA type.

Trimming takes 1 base from V and 3 bases from J, and the germline ends sit 15 bases apart. The germline V gene specifies LGHNA as CDR1 and YNFKEQ as CDR2. The CDR3 runs 16 amino acids, cysteine and phenylalanine included. CDR3 DNA is the only sequence kept; it has 48 bases, read in frame from the first base. Sequencing relied on an Illumina HiSeq 1500. TCRdb trimmed public reads at Q25 via fastp, called clones via MiXCR and kept in-frame beta chains. Every entry covers one CDR3 protein and lists the most common genes and DNA from its rows. The sample table holds approximately 730,000 distinct CDR3 sequences, of which roughly 33% were seen once. The ten most abundant clones make up about 20% of the sample. The treatment or condition label here, explained by the study, means: in vitro stimulation with specific CMV peptide epitopes to enrich CMV-specific T cells.

The V and J genes are TRBV4-2 and TRBJ2-5, and possibly TRBD2, on 6 matching bases. Material: cultured PBMCs, obtained from culture after CMV antigen stimulation. This clonotype originated in a human donor in good health (CMV status not recorded). Some clones in this sample may be carry-over from other donors' samples. The nucleotide sequence is given as TGTGCCAGCAGCCAAGCCCGCGGGACTGGAAAAGAGACCCAGTACTTC. It encodes CASSQARGTGKETQYF.